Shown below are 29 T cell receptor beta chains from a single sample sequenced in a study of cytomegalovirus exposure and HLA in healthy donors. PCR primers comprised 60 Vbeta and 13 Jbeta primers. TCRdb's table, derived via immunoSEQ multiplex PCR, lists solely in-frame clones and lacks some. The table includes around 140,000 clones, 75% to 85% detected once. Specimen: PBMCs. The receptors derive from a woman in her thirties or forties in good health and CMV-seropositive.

The CDR3 loop is CASSEAKGFDEQYF. DNA of the CDR3: TGTGCCAGCAGTGAAGCGAAGGGGTTCGACGAGCAGTACTTC. This rearrangement joins TRBV6-1 to TRBJ2-5; the D gene is possibly TRBD1 (5 bases). With the DNA end fitting TRBJ2-7 better, the J assignment may be wrong. Germline-derived CDR1 and CDR2 are MNHNS and SASEGT. CDR3 length equals 14 residues.

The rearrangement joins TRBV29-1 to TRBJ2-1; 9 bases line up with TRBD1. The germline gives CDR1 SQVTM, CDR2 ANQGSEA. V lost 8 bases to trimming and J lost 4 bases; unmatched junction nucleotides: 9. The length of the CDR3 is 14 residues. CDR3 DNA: TGCAGCTCAAGGACAGGGGATCTGTACAATGAGCAGTTCTTC. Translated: CSSRTGDLYNEQFF.

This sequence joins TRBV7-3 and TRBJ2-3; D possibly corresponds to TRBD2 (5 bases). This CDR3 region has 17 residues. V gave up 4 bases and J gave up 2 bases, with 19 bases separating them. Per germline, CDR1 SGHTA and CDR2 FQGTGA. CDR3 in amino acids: CASSSSSAADPTDTQYF. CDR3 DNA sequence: TGTGCCAGCAGCTCCAGTTCAGCAGCGGACCCCACAGATACGCAGTATTTT.

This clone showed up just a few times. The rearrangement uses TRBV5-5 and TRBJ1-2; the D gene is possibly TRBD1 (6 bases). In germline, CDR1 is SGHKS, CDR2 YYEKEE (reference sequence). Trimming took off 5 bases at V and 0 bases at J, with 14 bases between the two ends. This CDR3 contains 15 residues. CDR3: CASSPQGSPNYGYTF. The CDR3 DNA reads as TGTGCCAGCAGTCCACAGGGCTCCCCTAACTATGGCTACACCTTC.

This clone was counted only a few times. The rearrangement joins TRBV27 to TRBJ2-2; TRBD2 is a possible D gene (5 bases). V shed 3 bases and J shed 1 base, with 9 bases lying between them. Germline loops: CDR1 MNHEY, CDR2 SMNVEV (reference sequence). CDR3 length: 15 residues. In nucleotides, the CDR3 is TGTGCCAGCAGTTTTTCAAGCGGGAACACCGGGGAGCTGTTTTTT. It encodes CASSFSSGNTGELFF.

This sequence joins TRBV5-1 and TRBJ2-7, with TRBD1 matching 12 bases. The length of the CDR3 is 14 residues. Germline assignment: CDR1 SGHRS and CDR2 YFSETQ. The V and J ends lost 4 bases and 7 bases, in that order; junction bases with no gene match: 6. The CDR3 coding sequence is TGCGCCAGCAGCCCGGGACAGGGGGCGGGGGAGCAGTACTTC. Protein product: CASSPGQGAGEQYF. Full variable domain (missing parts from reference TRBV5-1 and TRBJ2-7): KAGVTQTPRYLIKTRGQQVTLSCSPISGHRSVSWYQQTPGQGLQFLFEYFSETQRNKGNFPGRFSGRQFSNSRSEMNVSTLELGDSALYLCASSPGQGAGEQYFGPGTRLTVT.

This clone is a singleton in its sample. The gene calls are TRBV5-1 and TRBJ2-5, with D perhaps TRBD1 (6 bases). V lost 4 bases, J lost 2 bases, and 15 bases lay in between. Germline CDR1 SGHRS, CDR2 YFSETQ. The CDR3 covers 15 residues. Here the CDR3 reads CASSRGSRGQETQYF. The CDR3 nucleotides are TGCGCCAGCAGCCGAGGAAGCAGGGGTCAAGAGACCCAGTACTTC.

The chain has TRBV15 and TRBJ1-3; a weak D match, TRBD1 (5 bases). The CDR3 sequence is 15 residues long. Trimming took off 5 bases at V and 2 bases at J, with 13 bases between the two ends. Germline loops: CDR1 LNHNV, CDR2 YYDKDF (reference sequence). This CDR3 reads CATSGARVPGNTIYF. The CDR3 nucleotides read TGTGCCACCAGCGGGGCCAGGGTTCCTGGAAACACCATATATTTT.

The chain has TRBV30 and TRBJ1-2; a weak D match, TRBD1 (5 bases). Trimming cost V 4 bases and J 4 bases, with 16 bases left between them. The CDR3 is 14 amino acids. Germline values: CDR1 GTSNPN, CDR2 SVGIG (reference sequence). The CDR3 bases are TGTGCCTGGACTACGACAGCGCGGGGCTATGGCTACACCTTC. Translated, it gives CAWTTTARGYGYTF.

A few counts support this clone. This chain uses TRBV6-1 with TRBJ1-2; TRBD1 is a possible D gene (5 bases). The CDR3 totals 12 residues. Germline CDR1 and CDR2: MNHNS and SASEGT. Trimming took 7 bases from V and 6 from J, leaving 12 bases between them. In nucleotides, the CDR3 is TGTGCCAGCATAAGGGGATTGGATGGCTACACCTTC. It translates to CASIRGLDGYTF.

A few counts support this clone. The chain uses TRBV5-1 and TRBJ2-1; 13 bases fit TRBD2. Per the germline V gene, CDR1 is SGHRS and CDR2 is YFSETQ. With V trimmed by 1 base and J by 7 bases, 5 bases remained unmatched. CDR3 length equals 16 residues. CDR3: CASSLTSGRAGNEQFF. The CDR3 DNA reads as TGCGCCAGCAGCTTGACTAGCGGGAGGGCCGGGAATGAGCAGTTCTTC.

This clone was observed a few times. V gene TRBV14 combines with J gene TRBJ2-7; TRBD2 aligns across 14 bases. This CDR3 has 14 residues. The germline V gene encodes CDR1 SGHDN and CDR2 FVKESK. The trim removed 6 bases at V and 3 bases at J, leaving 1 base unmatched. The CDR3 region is CASSGLAGGYEQYF. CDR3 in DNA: TGTGCCAGCAGTGGACTAGCGGGAGGCTACGAGCAGTACTTC.

The CDR3 sequence is CASTIFRGTGNTIYF. The CDR3 region has the DNA TGTGCCAGCACAATTTTTCGCGGCACTGGAAACACCATATATTTT. The rearrangement uses TRBV2 and TRBJ1-3; D is uncertain. V was clipped by 7 bases and J by 2 bases, with 15 bases between them. Germline V lookup: CDR1 SNHLY, CDR2 FYNNEI. CDR3 length equals 15 residues.

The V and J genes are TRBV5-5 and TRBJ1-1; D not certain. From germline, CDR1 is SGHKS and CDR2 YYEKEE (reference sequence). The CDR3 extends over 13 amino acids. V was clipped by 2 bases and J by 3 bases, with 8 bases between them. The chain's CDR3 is CASSFWEDTEAFF. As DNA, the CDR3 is TGTGCCAGCAGCTTCTGGGAGGACACTGAAGCTTTCTTT.

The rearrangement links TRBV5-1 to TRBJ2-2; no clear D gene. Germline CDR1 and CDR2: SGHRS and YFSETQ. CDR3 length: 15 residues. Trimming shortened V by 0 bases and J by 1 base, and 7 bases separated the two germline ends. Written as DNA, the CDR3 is TGCGCCAGCAGCTTGGAACTACTGAACACCGGGGAGCTGTTTTTT. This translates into CASSLELLNTGELFF.

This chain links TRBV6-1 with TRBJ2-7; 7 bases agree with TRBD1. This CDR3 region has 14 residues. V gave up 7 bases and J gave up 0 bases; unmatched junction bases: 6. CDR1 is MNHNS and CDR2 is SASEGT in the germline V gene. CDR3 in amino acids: CASIRQGSSYEQYF. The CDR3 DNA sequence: TGTGCCAGCATTCGACAGGGCAGCTCCTACGAGCAGTACTTC.

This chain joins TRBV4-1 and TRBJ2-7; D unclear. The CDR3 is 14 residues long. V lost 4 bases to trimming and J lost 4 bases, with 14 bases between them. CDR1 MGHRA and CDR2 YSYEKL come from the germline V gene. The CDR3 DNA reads TGCGCCAGCAGCCCAGGTCCTTTTTCTTACGAGCAGTACTTC. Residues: CASSPGPFSYEQYF.

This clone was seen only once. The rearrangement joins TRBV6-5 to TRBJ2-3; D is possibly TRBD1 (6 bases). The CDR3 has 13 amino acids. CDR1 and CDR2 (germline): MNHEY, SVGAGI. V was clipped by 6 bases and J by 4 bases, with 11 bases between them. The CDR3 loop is CASRLNRADTQYF. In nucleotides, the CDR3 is TGTGCCAGCAGACTAAACAGGGCAGATACGCAGTATTTT.

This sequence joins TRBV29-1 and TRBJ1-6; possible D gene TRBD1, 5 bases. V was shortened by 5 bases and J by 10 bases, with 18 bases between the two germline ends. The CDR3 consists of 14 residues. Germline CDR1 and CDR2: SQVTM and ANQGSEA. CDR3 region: CSVSDGREGSPLHF. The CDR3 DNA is TGCAGCGTTTCGGACGGGAGAGAGGGGTCACCCCTCCACTTT.

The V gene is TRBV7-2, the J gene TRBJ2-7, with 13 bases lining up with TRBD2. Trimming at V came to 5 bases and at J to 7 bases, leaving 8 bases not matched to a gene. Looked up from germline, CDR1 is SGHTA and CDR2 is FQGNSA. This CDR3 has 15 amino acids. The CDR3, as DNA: TGTGCCAGCAGCCCGGGACTAGCGGGGTTGGGGGAGCAGTACTTC. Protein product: CASSPGLAGLGEQYF.

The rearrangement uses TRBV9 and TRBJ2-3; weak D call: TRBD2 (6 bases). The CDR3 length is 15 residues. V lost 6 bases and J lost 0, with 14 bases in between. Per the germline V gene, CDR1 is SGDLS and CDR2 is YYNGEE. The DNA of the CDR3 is TGTGCCAGCAACATCGATGGGACTAGCACAGATACGCAGTATTTT. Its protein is CASNIDGTSTDTQYF.

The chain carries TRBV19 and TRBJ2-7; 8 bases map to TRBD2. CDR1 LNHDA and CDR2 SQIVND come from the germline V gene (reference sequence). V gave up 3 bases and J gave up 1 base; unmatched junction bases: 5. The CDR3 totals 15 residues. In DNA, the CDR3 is TGTGCCAGTAGTATGTTAGCGGGAAATTCCTACGAGCAGTACTTC. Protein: CASSMLAGNSYEQYF.

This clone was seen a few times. CDR3 sequence reads: CASSQRQGGLEQYF. The CDR3 DNA reads as TGCGCCAGCAGCCAGCGACAGGGGGGACTCGAGCAGTACTTC. The chain combines TRBV5-1 with TRBJ2-5, with 9 bases that match TRBD1. The last part of the DNA fits TRBJ2-7 better; the J call may be wrong. CDR1 is SGHRS and CDR2 is YFSETQ in the germline V gene. The CDR3 covers 14 residues.

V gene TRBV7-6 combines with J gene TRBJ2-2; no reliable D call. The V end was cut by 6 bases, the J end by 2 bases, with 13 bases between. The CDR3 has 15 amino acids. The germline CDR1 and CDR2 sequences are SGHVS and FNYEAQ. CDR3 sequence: CASSQTRLNTGELFF. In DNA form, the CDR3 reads TGTGCCAGCAGTCAAACCCGACTCAACACCGGGGAGCTGTTTTTT.

The CDR3 here is CASSVLQGKGANVLTF. Written as DNA, the CDR3 is TGTGCCAGCAGCGTATTACAGGGGAAAGGGGCCAACGTCCTGACTTTC. J is TRBJ2-6 and V is TRBV11-2; 7 positions match TRBD1. There are 16 residues in the CDR3. The V gene's germline CDR1 is SGHAT and CDR2 FQNNGV. With 5 bases clipped from V and 4 bases from J, the junction kept 8 bases outside the gene matches.

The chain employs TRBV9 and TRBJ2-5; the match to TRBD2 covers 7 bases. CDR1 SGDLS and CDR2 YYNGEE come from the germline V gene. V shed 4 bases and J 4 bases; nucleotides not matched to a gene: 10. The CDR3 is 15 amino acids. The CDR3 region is CASSKRGVVAETQYF. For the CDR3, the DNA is TGTGCCAGCAGCAAACGGGGGGTGGTAGCAGAGACCCAGTACTTC.

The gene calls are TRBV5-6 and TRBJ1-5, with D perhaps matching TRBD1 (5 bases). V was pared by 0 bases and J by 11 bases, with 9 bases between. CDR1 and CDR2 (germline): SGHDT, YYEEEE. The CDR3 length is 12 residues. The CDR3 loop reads CASSLGPGTQHF. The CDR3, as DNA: TGTGCCAGCAGCTTGGGTCCAGGGACCCAGCATTTT.

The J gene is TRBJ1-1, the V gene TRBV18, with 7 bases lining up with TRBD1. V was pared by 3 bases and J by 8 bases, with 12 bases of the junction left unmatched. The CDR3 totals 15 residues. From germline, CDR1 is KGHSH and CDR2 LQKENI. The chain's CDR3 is CASSPARTGSGEAFF. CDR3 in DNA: TGTGCCAGCTCACCGGCTCGGACAGGATCCGGGGAAGCTTTCTTT.

Here the CDR3 reads CASSKLAGGQKVGEQFF. CDR3 coding DNA: TGTGCCAGTAGTAAGCTAGCGGGTGGCCAAAAGGTCGGGGAGCAGTTCTTC. This rearrangement joins TRBV19 to TRBJ2-1; 8 nucleotides agree with TRBD2. The CDR3 covers 17 residues. With V trimmed by 4 bases and J by 10 bases, 18 bases remained unmatched. Germline values: CDR1 LNHDA, CDR2 SQIVND (reference sequence).